This T cell receptor beta chain is drawn from a study of blood T cell repertoires in COVID-19. Original handling: From reference gene primer amplification, estimates of nucleated cell counts were derived. The data were produced by immunoSEQ multiplex PCR, yet TCRdb's version contains in-frame clones alone and is incomplete. V and J calls and clone size are those listed in that table; D and trimming were worked out from the DNA. Here the sample spans about 240,000 clones, 87% being singletons. Membership in each cohort depended on participant-reported clinical history. Germline V lookup: CDR1 MGHDK, CDR2 SYGVNS. This CDR3 region has 15 residues. V dropped 2 bases and J dropped 7; count of bases not matched to a gene: 5.

The V gene is TRBV25-1, the J gene TRBJ1-6, with 7 bases matching TRBD1. The receptor comes from a woman in her twenties or thirties with acute COVID-19. The source material was PBMCs or T cells enriched from blood (not recorded which). The CDR3 is CASSETGTVNSPLHF. The CDR3 DNA follows: TGTGCCAGCAGTGAAACCGGGACAGTGAATTCACCCCTCCACTTT. Looking up the rest from reference TRBV25-1 and TRBJ1-6 gives the full variable domain: EADIYQTPRYLVIGTGKKITLECSQTMGHDKMYWYQQDPGMELHLIHYSYGVNSTEKGDLSSESTVSRIRTEHFPLTLESARPSHTSQYLCASSETGTVNSPLHFGNGTRLTVT.